Each of the 21 T cell receptor beta chains below was sequenced from the same sample in a study of beta chain features in type 1 diabetes. Study-wide results and caveats: For Type 1 diabetes patients, all four CD4+ subsets carried TCRB CDR3s that were moderately but significantly shorter.

Every isolated RNA sample was fully reverse transcribed, so sequencing captured expressed TCRB transcripts. Repertoires were generated with immunoSEQ multiplex PCR, while TCRdb's copy carries only in-frame clones and drops some. This table has some 640,000 clones, roughly an eighth appearing once. Their recognized antigens are unknown. The material sequenced was naive CD4+ T cells from blood. These receptors were collected from a young man with type 1 diabetes.

The V gene is TRBV27, the J gene TRBJ1-5; 9 bases map to TRBD1. The V segment lost 5 bases and the J segment 5 bases; nucleotides outside the gene matches: 10. Germline assignment: CDR1 MNHEY and CDR2 SMNVEV (reference sequence). The CDR3 runs to 16 residues. The CDR3 sequence is CASSPGTGKAYQPQHF. CDR3 in DNA: TGTGCCAGCAGTCCTGGGACAGGGAAAGCATATCAGCCCCAGCATTTT.

This clone was seen a few times. In nucleotides, the CDR3 is TGTGCCAGCAGCGTAGATGCGCTGGCGTATGGCTACACCTTC. It yields the protein CASSVDALAYGYTF. The chain carries TRBV9 and TRBJ1-2, with unresolved D. The germline V gene encodes CDR1 SGDLS and CDR2 YYNGEE. This CDR3 has 14 residues. V lost 0 bases and J lost 5, with 11 bases in between.

The rearrangement joins TRBV28 to TRBJ2-5; TRBD2 aligns across 15 bases. The CDR3 loop spans 18 amino acids. V shed 7 bases and J 6 bases; nucleotides not matched to a gene: 15. CDR1 and CDR2 from the germline V gene are MDHEN and SYDVKM. CDR3 region: CASTTPRTSGGATKTQYF. The CDR3 DNA reads TGTGCCAGCACCACACCTCGGACTAGCGGGGGGGCTACAAAGACCCAGTACTTC.

V is TRBV5-8 and J is TRBJ2-6; D gene ambiguous. This CDR3 has 17 residues. Trimming shortened V by 5 bases and J by 0 bases, and 15 bases separated the two germline ends. Germline CDR1 and CDR2: SGHTS and YDEGEE. CDR3 amino acids: CASSPQIGVSGANVLTF. The CDR3 nucleotides are TGTGCCAGCAGTCCACAAATTGGCGTCTCTGGGGCCAACGTCCTGACTTTC.

This clone was recorded a few times. The J gene is TRBJ2-5, the V gene TRBV7-2; 7 nucleotides agree with TRBD1. This CDR3 is 14 amino acids long. Germline V gene sequence: CDR1 SGHTA, CDR2 FQGNSA. The ends lost 2 bases at V and 5 bases at J; junction bases unmatched: 5. The chain's CDR3 is CASSLKTGWETQYF. The CDR3, as DNA: TGTGCCAGCAGCTTAAAGACAGGGTGGGAGACCCAGTACTTC.

The rearrangement joins TRBV30 to TRBJ2-3; D gene uncertain. This CDR3 is built from 14 residues. V lost 3 bases to trimming and J lost 2 bases, with 12 bases between them. Germline values: CDR1 GTSNPN, CDR2 SVGIG (reference sequence). In nucleotides, the CDR3 is TGTGCCTGGAGGGATGTGAGTAACACAGATACGCAGTATTTT. This codes for CAWRDVSNTDTQYF.

As for this clone: This specimen includes other DNA sequences encoding the same CDR3. This chain uses TRBV28 with TRBJ2-7; 11 bases match TRBD2. Germline V gene lookup returns CDR1 MDHEN and CDR2 SYDVKM. The J segment lost 3 bases and the V segment lost 4 bases, leaving 5 bases of the junction unmatched. CDR3 size: 15 residues. The DNA for the CDR3 is TGTGCCAGCAGTTCCGCCGGGACTAGCGGCTACGAGCAGTACTTC. This sequence encodes CASSSAGTSGYEQYF. Looking up the rest from reference TRBV28 and TRBJ2-7 gives the full variable domain: DVKVTQSSRYLVKRTGEKVFLECVQDMDHENMFWYRQDPGLGLRLIYFSYDVKMKEKGDIPEGYSVSREKKERFSLILESASTNQTSMYLCASSSAGTSGYEQYFGPGTRLTVT.

This clone appeared many times. Other nucleotide sequences in the sample specify the same CDR3. The chain joins TRBV5-1 to TRBJ2-7; D is unresolved. Germline CDR1 and CDR2: SGHRS and YFSETQ. There are 11 residues in the CDR3. Trimming took 0 bases from V and 2 from J, leaving 0 bases between them. CDR3 bases: TGCGCCAGCAGCTTGGCCTACGAGCAGTACTTC. Translated: CASSLAYEQYF. The whole variable domain, filled in from reference TRBV5-1 and TRBJ2-7, reads KAGVTQTPRYLIKTRGQQVTLSCSPISGHRSVSWYQQTPGQGLQFLFEYFSETQRNKGNFPGRFSGRQFSNSRSEMNVSTLELGDSALYLCASSLAYEQYFGPGTRLTVT.

This clone has just a few counts. The V gene is TRBV28, the J gene TRBJ1-2; maybe TRBD1 (5 bases). Trimming pared 4 bases from V and 6 bases from J, leaving 18 bases between. Germline CDR1 MDHEN, CDR2 SYDVKM. CDR3 length equals 15 residues. CDR3 nucleotide sequence: TGTGCCAGCAGTTCTCCGGGAACCCGGGGCGATGGCTACACCTTC. This encodes CASSSPGTRGDGYTF.

In this sample, this clone turned up a few times. V is TRBV30 and J is TRBJ1-2; a weak D match, TRBD1 (6 bases). With 0 bases removed from V and 9 bases from J, the gap between germline ends came to 17 bases. Germline CDR1 is GTSNPN and CDR2 is SVGIG (reference sequence). The CDR3 extends over 14 amino acids. Written as DNA, the CDR3 is TGTGCCTGGAGTGTACTGACAGGCTCTGGGAGCTACACCTTC. Its translation is CAWSVLTGSGSYTF. The complete variable domain, with remaining parts taken from reference TRBV30 and TRBJ1-2, reads SQTIHQWPATLVQPVGSPLSLECTVEGTSNPNLYWYRQAAGRGLQLLFYSVGIGQISSEVPQNLSASRPQDRQFILSSKKLLLSDSGFYLCAWSVLTGSGSYTFGSGTRLTVV.

This clone was found a few times. The rearrangement joins TRBV13 to TRBJ2-3, with 11 positions matching TRBD2. V shed 2 bases, J shed 3 bases, and the junction held 7 bases outside the gene matches. This CDR3 comprises 17 residues. Per the germline V gene, CDR1 is PRHDT and CDR2 is FYEKMQ (reference sequence). The CDR3 region has the DNA TGTGCCAGCAGCTTACGGGCTAGCGGGAGGTTGACAGATACGCAGTATTTT. This encodes CASSLRASGRLTDTQYF.

The chain couples TRBV18 to TRBJ2-7; 8 positions agree with TRBD2. V shed 6 bases, J shed 5 bases, and the junction held 6 bases outside the gene matches. In germline, CDR1 is KGHSH, CDR2 LQKENI. This CDR3 has 13 residues. The CDR3 DNA reads TGTGCCAGCTCGTCACGGGAGGGCGACGAGCAGTACTTC. Its protein is CASSSREGDEQYF.

V is TRBV4-2 and J is TRBJ2-5; 10 nucleotides line up with TRBD2. Trimming cost V 3 bases and J 5 bases; bases outside gene matches: 9. Germline V gives CDR1 LGHNA, CDR2 YNFKEQ. CDR3 length: 16 amino acids. In nucleotides, the CDR3 is TGTGCCAGCAGCCAGGGTTCTAGCGGGGGAGTGGAGACCCAGTACTTC. Its translation: CASSQGSSGGVETQYF.

This clone was observed a few times. This chain links TRBV6-1 with TRBJ2-1; D gene uncertain. The CDR3 spans 12 residues. Trimming removed 8 bases at V and 6 bases at J, with 11 bases between. From germline, CDR1 is MNHNS and CDR2 SASEGT. CDR3 amino acids: CASGPRRNEQFF. The DNA of the CDR3 is TGTGCCAGCGGTCCTAGACGCAATGAGCAGTTCTTC.

This chain uses TRBV19 with TRBJ1-5; D remains unclear. The CDR3 is made up of 17 amino acids. Germline V gives CDR1 LNHDA, CDR2 SQIVND (reference sequence). V lost 4 bases and J 0 bases, leaving 16 bases between the germline ends. The CDR3 here is CASSNGESLYSNQPQHF. CDR3 in DNA: TGTGCCAGTAGTAATGGGGAGAGCCTATATAGCAATCAGCCCCAGCATTTT.

This clone was recorded a few times. The chain uses TRBV4-3 and TRBJ2-7; D gene uncertain. CDR1 and CDR2 (germline): LGHNA, YSLEER. CDR3 length: 14 amino acids. V lost 4 bases and J lost 3, with 13 bases in between. The CDR3 nucleotides read TGCGCCAGCAGCCTCCGGGCAGCTGACTACGAGCAGTACTTC. Translating gives CASSLRAADYEQYF.

This clone was seen a handful of times. The chain uses TRBV29-1 and TRBJ2-3; the D gene is possibly TRBD1 (5 bases). Germline V gives CDR1 SQVTM, CDR2 ANQGSEA. The CDR3 length is 14 residues. Trimming left V 6 bases short and J 4 bases short, with 17 bases between. CDR3 bases: TGCAGCGTCGCTAGACAGTTACCCGCAGATACGCAGTATTTT. Translated, it gives CSVARQLPADTQYF.

V gene TRBV9 combines with J gene TRBJ2-3; 13 bases align to TRBD2. From germline, CDR1 is SGDLS and CDR2 YYNGEE. The V gene end was trimmed by 2 bases and the J gene end by 2 bases; junction bases not matched to a gene: 5. The CDR3 sequence is 17 residues long. The CDR3 coding sequence is TGTGCCAGCAGCGTCCTGGGACTAGCGGGATACACAGATACGCAGTATTTT. Translated, it gives CASSVLGLAGYTDTQYF.

The V and J genes are TRBV7-2 and TRBJ1-1, with D hard to call. Between the trimmed V and J ends, which lost 5 bases and 0 bases, there was a span of 7 bases. CDR3 length: 13 residues. The germline V gene has CDR1 SGHTA and CDR2 FQGNSA. CDR3 nucleotides: TGTGCCAGCAGCCTCTATATGAACACTGAAGCTTTCTTT. Translation gives CASSLYMNTEAFF.

The rearrangement links TRBV7-9 to TRBJ1-4; perhaps TRBD1 as D (6 bases). The V gene's germline CDR1 is SEHNR and CDR2 FQNEAQ (reference sequence). V gave up 4 bases and J gave up 5 bases, with 20 bases separating them. The length of the CDR3 is 17 residues. The CDR3 DNA is TGTGCCAGCAGCTATCGACGGACAGCGGGCCAAAATGAAAAACTGTTTTTT. Translated: CASSYRRTAGQNEKLFF.

Worth noting for this clone: Other DNA sequences in the sample encode the same CDR3. The rearrangement links TRBV5-6 to TRBJ2-7; D is possibly TRBD1 (5 bases). Trimming removed 0 bases at V and 0 bases at J, with 7 bases between. The CDR3 sequence is 14 residues long. Germline V gene data show CDR1 as SGHDT and CDR2 as YYEEEE. This chain's CDR3 is CASSLDRISYEQYF. CDR3 sequence (DNA): TGTGCCAGCAGCTTGGACAGGATCTCCTACGAGCAGTACTTC.